Below, 17 T cell receptor beta chains from the same sample are listed, as sequenced in a study of cytomegalovirus exposure and HLA in healthy donors. PCR employed 60 Vbeta and 13 Jbeta primers. Assay used: immunoSEQ multiplex PCR; TCRdb lists only in-frame clones, some missing. The table lists over 150,000 clones, roughly 84% of them singletons. The sequenced sample consisted of PBMCs. The receptors stem from a boy aged 2-9 years in good health and CMV-seronegative.

The genes are TRBV30 and TRBJ2-5; D not certain. The CDR3 consists of 14 residues. Germline CDR1 reads GTSNPN; CDR2 reads SVGIG (reference sequence). Trimming shortened V by 0 bases and J by 5 bases, and 13 bases separated the two germline ends. The CDR3 loop reads CAWSVLAGGETQYF. The CDR3 region has the DNA TGTGCCTGGAGTGTACTGGCAGGTGGGGAGACCCAGTACTTC. Full variable domain (missing parts from reference TRBV30 and TRBJ2-5): SQTIHQWPATLVQPVGSPLSLECTVEGTSNPNLYWYRQAAGRGLQLLFYSVGIGQISSEVPQNLSASRPQDRQFILSSKKLLLSDSGFYLCAWSVLAGGETQYFGPGTRLLVL.

This chain links TRBV6-1 with TRBJ2-7; 7 bases are shared with TRBD1. The CDR3 is 15 amino acids. Germline values: CDR1 MNHNS, CDR2 SASEGT. After removal of 1 base from V and 5 bases from J, the junction contained 8 bases not matched to a gene. CDR3 loop: CASSEGRGGSDEQYF. The CDR3 nucleotides are TGTGCCAGCAGTGAAGGGAGAGGGGGCTCGGACGAGCAGTACTTC.

This clone was observed a few times. The chain employs TRBV6-5 and TRBJ1-1, with D maybe TRBD1 (6 bases). Germline-derived CDR1 and CDR2 are MNHEY and SVGAGI. This CDR3 has 14 residues. V shed 5 bases and J shed 5 bases, with 15 bases lying between them. CDR3 in amino acids: CASSAGGQRTEAFF. Here the CDR3 DNA reads TGTGCCAGCAGTGCCGGGGGGCAGAGAACTGAAGCTTTCTTT.

This chain joins TRBV2 and TRBJ1-4; no reliable D call. The germline V gene encodes CDR1 SNHLY and CDR2 FYNNEI. Between the trimmed V and J ends, which lost 3 bases and 0 bases, there was a span of 5 bases. The CDR3 runs 14 residues. CDR3 protein: CASSDGPTNEKLFF. The CDR3 nucleotides read TGTGCCAGCAGTGATGGCCCAACTAATGAAAAACTGTTTTTT.

This sequence joins TRBV14 and TRBJ2-1; D gene ambiguous. The CDR3 length is 12 residues. Trimming stripped 1 base from V and 15 bases from J, with 13 bases between. From germline, CDR1 is SGHDN and CDR2 FVKESK. The chain's CDR3 is CASSQGAPDLFF. CDR3 DNA: TGTGCCAGCAGCCAAGGGGCCCCGGATCTGTTCTTC.

The rearrangement uses TRBV2 and TRBJ2-6, with no clear D. The ends were cut back, 6 bases at V and 2 bases at J, with 14 bases in the middle. This CDR3 has 16 residues. Germline V gene sequence: CDR1 SNHLY, CDR2 FYNNEI. The CDR3 sequence is CASRVLQFAGANVLTF. The CDR3 DNA reads TGTGCCAGCAGAGTCTTACAGTTCGCTGGGGCCAACGTCCTGACTTTC.

There are a few counts of this clone. The CDR3 reads CASSEAQRFYEQYF. The CDR3 bases are TGTGCCAGCAGTGAAGCGCAGCGATTTTACGAGCAGTACTTC. The V gene is TRBV6-1, the J gene TRBJ2-7; D is unclear. Trimming took off 0 bases at V and 4 bases at J, with 10 bases between the two ends. The germline V gene encodes CDR1 MNHNS and CDR2 SASEGT. This CDR3 contains 14 residues.

The J gene is TRBJ2-5, the V gene TRBV5-1; D perhaps matches TRBD1 (5 bases). The J call is in doubt because the DNA end fits TRBJ2-7 better. Germline V gene sequence: CDR1 SGHRS, CDR2 YFSETQ. There are 13 residues in the CDR3. CDR3 residues: CASSLAGINEQYF. CDR3 sequence (DNA): TGCGCCAGCAGCTTGGCAGGGATCAACGAGCAGTACTTC.

This chain links TRBV28 with TRBJ1-2; D gene unclear. V lost 5 bases and J lost 4, with 8 bases in between. This CDR3 has 12 amino acids. The germline CDR1 and CDR2 sequences are MDHEN and SYDVKM. The DNA of the CDR3 is TGTGCCAGCAGTACAGAAGGCTATGGCTACACCTTC. The encoded protein is CASSTEGYGYTF.

This clone was seen just once. This chain uses TRBV4-1 with TRBJ2-5; 9 bases align to TRBD1. J was trimmed by 5 bases and V by 1 base; bases with no gene match: 8. Germline V gene data show CDR1 as MGHRA and CDR2 as YSYEKL. This CDR3 contains 16 residues. The CDR3 nucleotides read TGCGCCAGCAGCCAAGTCCCGGACAGGGGAAGGGAGACCCAGTACTTC. Its protein product is CASSQVPDRGRETQYF.

The chain recombines TRBV12-5 with TRBJ2-7; TRBD2 aligns across 8 bases. Germline CDR1 is LGHNT and CDR2 is FRNRAP. The V segment lost 1 base and the J segment 0 bases; nucleotides outside the gene matches: 2. The CDR3 loop spans 15 amino acids. The CDR3 region is CASGLGLASSYEQYF. Here the CDR3 DNA reads TGTGCTAGTGGTTTGGGACTAGCGAGCTCCTACGAGCAGTACTTC.

This clone was seen a single time. The chain is built from TRBV5-4 and TRBJ2-2; D may be TRBD1 (5 bases). This CDR3 is 16 amino acids long. Trimming took 4 bases from V and 1 from J, leaving 14 bases between them. Germline V gene data show CDR1 as SGHNT and CDR2 as YYREEE (reference sequence). The CDR3 DNA is TGTGCCAGCAGCCCCCCGTGGGGCCTGAACACCGGGGAGCTGTTTTTT. Translated: CASSPPWGLNTGELFF.

This chain connects TRBV5-1 to TRBJ2-5; 10 bases align to TRBD2. This CDR3 contains 15 residues. Germline assignment: CDR1 SGHRS and CDR2 YFSETQ. Trimming removed 4 bases from V and 5 bases from J; junction bases left unmatched: 8. CDR3: CASSTGPSGSETQYF. The CDR3 DNA is TGCGCCAGCAGCACAGGCCCTAGCGGGAGTGAGACCCAGTACTTC.

The chain has TRBV6-1 and TRBJ1-1, with D perhaps TRBD1 (5 bases). The CDR3 is 15 residues long. V lost 7 bases, J lost 5 bases, and 20 bases lay in between. Germline V gene lookup returns CDR1 MNHNS and CDR2 SASEGT. The CDR3 sequence is CASIVSGMEGTEAFF. In DNA, the CDR3 is TGTGCCAGCATTGTCTCAGGGATGGAAGGGACTGAAGCTTTCTTT.

This clone showed up just a few times. The rearrangement joins TRBV30 to TRBJ1-5, with TRBD1 identical over 7 bases. V was clipped by 3 bases and J by 5 bases; unmatched bases: 7. This CDR3 is 14 amino acids long. Per the germline V gene, CDR1 is GTSNPN and CDR2 is SVGIG (reference sequence). This CDR3 is CAWSLGQVDQPQHF. In DNA, the CDR3 is TGTGCCTGGAGCCTAGGACAGGTCGATCAGCCCCAGCATTTT.

This clone has only one observation. In the same sample, other DNA sequences code for this CDR3. V gene TRBV9 combines with J gene TRBJ2-7; 7 bases line up with TRBD1. Per the germline V gene, CDR1 is SGDLS and CDR2 is YYNGEE. The CDR3 length is 14 residues. Germline trimming cut 4 bases from V and 3 bases from J; bases unmatched to any gene: 7. CDR3 residues: CASSPGDRRYEQYF. The CDR3 DNA reads TGTGCCAGCAGCCCCGGGGACAGACGCTACGAGCAGTACTTC.

This chain joins TRBV7-3 and TRBJ2-3; D remains ambiguous. The germline V gene encodes CDR1 SGHTA and CDR2 FQGTGA. This CDR3 has 15 residues. V dropped 0 bases and J dropped 2 bases, with 9 bases sitting between them. CDR3 in DNA: TGTGCCAGCAGCTTAACGCCGCGGCCCACAGATACGCAGTATTTT. Its protein is CASSLTPRPTDTQYF.